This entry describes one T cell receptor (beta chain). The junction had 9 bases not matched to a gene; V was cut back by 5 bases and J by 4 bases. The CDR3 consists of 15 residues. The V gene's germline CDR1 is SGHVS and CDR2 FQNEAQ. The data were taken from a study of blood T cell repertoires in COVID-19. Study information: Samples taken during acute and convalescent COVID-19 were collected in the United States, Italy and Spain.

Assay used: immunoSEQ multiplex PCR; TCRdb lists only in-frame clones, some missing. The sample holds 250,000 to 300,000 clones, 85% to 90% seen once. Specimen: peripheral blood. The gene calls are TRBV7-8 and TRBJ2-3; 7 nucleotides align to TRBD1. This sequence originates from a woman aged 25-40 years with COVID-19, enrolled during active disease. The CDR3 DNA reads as TGTGCCAGCAGCCCCCAGGGGGTACAGGCAGATACGCAGTATTTT. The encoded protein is CASSPQGVQADTQYF.